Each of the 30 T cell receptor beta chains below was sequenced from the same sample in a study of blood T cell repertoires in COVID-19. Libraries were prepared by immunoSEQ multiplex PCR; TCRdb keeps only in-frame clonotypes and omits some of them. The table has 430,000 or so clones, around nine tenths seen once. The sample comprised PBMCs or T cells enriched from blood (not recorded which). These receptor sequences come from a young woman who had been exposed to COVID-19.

The chain's CDR3 is CASSSGETLDTQYF. CDR3 bases: TGCGCCAGCAGCTCCGGGGAGACCCTAGATACGCAGTATTTT. The gene calls are TRBV5-1 and TRBJ2-3, with D possibly TRBD2 on 5 matching bases. Trimming took 3 bases from V and 5 from J, leaving 13 bases between them. Germline lookup yields CDR1 SGHRS and CDR2 YFSETQ. The CDR3 runs to 14 residues.

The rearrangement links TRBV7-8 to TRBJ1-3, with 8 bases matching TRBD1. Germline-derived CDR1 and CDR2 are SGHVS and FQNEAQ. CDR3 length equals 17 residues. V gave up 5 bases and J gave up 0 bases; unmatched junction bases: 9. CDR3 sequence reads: CASSTRRTGNSGNTIYF. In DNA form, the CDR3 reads TGTGCCAGCAGCACAAGGAGGACAGGGAACTCTGGAAACACCATATATTTT.

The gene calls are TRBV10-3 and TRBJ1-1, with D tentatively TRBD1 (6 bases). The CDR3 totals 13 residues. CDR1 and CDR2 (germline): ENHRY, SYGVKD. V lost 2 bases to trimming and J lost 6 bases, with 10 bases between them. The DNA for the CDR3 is TGTGCCATCAGTGAGGCCGGGACATCTGAAGCTTTCTTT. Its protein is CAISEAGTSEAFF.

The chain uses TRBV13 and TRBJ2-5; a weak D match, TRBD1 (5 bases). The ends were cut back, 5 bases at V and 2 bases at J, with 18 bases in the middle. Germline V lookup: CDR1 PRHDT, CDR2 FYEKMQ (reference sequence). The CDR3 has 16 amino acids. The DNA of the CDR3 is TGTGCCAGCAGCGCCCGGTCCACAGGCCTTCAAGAGACCCAGTACTTC. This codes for CASSARSTGLQETQYF.

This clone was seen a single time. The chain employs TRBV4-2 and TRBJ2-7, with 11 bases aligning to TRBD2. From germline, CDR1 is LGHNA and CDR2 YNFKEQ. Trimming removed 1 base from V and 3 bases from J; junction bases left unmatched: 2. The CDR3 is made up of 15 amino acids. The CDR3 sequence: CASSQVTSGNYEQYF. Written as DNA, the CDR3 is TGTGCCAGCAGCCAAGTGACTAGCGGGAACTACGAGCAGTACTTC.

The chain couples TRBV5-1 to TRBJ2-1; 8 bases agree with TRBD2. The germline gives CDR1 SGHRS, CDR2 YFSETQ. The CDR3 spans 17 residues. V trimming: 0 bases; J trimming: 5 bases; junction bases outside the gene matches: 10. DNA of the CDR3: TGCGCCAGCAGCTTGGAGGGCGGGAGGATTGCGGACAATGAGCAGTTCTTC. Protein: CASSLEGGRIADNEQFF.

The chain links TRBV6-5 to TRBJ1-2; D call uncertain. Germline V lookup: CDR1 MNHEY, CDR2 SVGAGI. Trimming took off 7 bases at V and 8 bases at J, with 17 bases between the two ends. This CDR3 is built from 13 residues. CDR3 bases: TGTGCCAGCACCGTCATGGTGAGTTCCGGCTACACCTTC. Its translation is CASTVMVSSGYTF.

CDR3 protein: CSVQAGVGYNEQFF. The CDR3 DNA reads TGCAGCGTTCAAGCGGGGGTAGGGTACAATGAGCAGTTCTTC. The genes are TRBV29-1 and TRBJ2-1, with 8 nucleotides matching TRBD2. There are 14 residues in the CDR3. Germline lookup yields CDR1 SQVTM and CDR2 ANQGSEA. V lost 5 bases to trimming and J lost 4 bases; unmatched junction nucleotides: 7.

The CDR3, as DNA: TGTGCCAGCAGCCAAGGTAGGGGGCTTCGGTACGAGCAGTACTTC. Amino acids: CASSQGRGLRYEQYF. The rearrangement links TRBV3-1 (or the pseudogene TRBV3-2) to TRBJ2-7, with 7 bases lining up with TRBD1. CDR1 LGHDT and CDR2 YNNKEL come from the germline V gene (reference sequence). After removal of 1 base from V and 4 bases from J, the junction contained 7 bases not matched to a gene. The CDR3 loop spans 15 amino acids.

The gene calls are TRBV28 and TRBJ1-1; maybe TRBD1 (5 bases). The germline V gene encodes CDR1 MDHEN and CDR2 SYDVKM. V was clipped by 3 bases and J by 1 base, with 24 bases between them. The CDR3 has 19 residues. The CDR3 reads CASSFPGTFGTKRNTEAFF. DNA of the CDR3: TGTGCCAGCAGTTTTCCAGGGACTTTCGGGACTAAAAGGAACACTGAAGCTTTCTTT.

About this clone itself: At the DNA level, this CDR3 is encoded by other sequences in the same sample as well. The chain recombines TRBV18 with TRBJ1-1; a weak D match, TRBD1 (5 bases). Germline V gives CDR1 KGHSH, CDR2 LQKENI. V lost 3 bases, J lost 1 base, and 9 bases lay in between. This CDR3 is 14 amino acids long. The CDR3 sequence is CASSPGLSNTEAFF. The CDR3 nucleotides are TGTGCCAGCTCACCGGGGCTTTCGAACACTGAAGCTTTCTTT.

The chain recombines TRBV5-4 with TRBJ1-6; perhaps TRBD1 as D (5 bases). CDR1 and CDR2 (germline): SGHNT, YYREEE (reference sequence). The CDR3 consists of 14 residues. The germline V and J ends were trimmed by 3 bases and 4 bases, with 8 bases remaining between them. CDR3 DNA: TGTGCCAGCAGCTCCCAGGGTTATAATTCACCCCTCCACTTT. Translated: CASSSQGYNSPLHF.

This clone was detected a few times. The CDR3: CASSLARDSLEETQYF. The CDR3 DNA follows: TGTGCCAGCAGCTTAGCGCGAGACAGTTTGGAAGAGACCCAGTACTTC. The V and J genes are TRBV7-2 and TRBJ2-5, with D perhaps TRBD1 (5 bases). CDR1 is SGHTA and CDR2 is FQGNSA in the germline V gene. The CDR3 runs to 16 residues. V lost 0 bases and J lost 3, with 14 bases in between. The full variable domain, in which reference TRBV7-2 and TRBJ2-5 provide the parts outside the CDR3, is GAGVSQSPSNKVTEKGKDVELRCDPISGHTALYWYRQSLGQGLEFLIYFQGNSAPDKSGLPSDRFSAERTGGSVSTLTIQRTQQEDSAVYLCASSLARDSLEETQYFGPGTRLLVL.

As DNA, the CDR3 is TGCGCCAGCGAGTCTAATAATTCACCCCTCCACTTT. Residues: CASESNNSPLHF. The V call is TRBV23-1, the J call TRBJ1-6; D remains unclear. Being an ORF, TRBV23-1 has a function that is uncertain. This CDR3 comprises 12 residues. Trimming removed 8 bases from V and 5 bases from J, with 7 bases in between.

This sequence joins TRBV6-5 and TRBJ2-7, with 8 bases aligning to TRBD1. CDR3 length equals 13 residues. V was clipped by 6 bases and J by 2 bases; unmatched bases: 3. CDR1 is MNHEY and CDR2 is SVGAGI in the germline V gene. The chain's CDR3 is CASRQGVAYEQYF. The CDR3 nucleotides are TGTGCCAGCAGACAGGGGGTAGCCTACGAGCAGTACTTC.

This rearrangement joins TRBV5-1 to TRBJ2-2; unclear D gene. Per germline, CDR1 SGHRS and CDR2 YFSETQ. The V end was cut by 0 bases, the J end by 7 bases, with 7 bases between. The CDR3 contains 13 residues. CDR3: CASSLDSSGELFF. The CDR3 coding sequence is TGCGCCAGCAGCTTGGACTCTAGCGGGGAGCTGTTTTTT.

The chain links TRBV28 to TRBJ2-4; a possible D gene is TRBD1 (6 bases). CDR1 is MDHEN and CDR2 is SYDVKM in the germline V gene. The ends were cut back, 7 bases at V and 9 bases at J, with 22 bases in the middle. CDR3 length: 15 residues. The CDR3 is CASNLGTLGFGIQYF. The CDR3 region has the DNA TGTGCCAGCAACTTGGGGACATTAGGATTCGGCATTCAGTACTTC.

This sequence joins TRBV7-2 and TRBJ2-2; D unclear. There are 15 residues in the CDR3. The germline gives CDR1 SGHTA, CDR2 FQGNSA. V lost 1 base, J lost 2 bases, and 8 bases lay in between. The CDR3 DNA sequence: TGTGCCAGCAGCTTAGGGGCAGCCAACACCGGGGAGCTGTTTTTT. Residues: CASSLGAANTGELFF.

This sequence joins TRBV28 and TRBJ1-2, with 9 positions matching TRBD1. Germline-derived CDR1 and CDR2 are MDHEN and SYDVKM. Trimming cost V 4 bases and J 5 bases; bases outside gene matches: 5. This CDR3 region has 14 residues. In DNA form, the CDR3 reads TGTGCCAGCAGTTCTGGACAGGGGACATATGGCTACACCTTC. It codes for CASSSGQGTYGYTF.

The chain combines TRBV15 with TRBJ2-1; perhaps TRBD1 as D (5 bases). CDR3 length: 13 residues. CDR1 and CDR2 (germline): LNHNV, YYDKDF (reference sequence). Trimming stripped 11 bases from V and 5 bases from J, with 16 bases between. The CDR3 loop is CASGPRAHNEQFF. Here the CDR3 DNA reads TGTGCCTCCGGGCCCAGGGCCCACAATGAGCAGTTCTTC. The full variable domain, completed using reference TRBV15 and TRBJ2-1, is DAMVIQNPRYQVTQFGKPVTLSCSQTLNHNVMYWYQQKSSQAPKLLFHYYDKDFNNEADTPDNFQSRRPNTSFCFLDIRSPGLGDTAMYLCASGPRAHNEQFFGPGTRLTVL.

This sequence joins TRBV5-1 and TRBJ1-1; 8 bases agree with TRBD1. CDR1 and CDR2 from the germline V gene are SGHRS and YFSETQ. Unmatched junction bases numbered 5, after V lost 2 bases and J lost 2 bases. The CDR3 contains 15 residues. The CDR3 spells CASSLGDRLNTEAFF. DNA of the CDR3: TGCGCCAGCAGCTTAGGGGACAGGCTTAACACTGAAGCTTTCTTT.

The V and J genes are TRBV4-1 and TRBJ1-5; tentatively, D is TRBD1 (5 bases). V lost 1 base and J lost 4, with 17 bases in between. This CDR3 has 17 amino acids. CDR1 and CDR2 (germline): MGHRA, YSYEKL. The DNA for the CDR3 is TGCGCCAGCAGCCAAGGTGGCGGAAGGGGCTTAAATCAGCCCCAGCATTTT. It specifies CASSQGGGRGLNQPQHF.

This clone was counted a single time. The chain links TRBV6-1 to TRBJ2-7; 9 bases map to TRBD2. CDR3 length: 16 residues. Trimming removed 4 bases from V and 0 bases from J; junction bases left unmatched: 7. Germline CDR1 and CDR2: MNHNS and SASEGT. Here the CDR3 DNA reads TGTGCCAGCAGTGGAACTAGCGGGCAAAGCTCCTACGAGCAGTACTTC. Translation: CASSGTSGQSSYEQYF.

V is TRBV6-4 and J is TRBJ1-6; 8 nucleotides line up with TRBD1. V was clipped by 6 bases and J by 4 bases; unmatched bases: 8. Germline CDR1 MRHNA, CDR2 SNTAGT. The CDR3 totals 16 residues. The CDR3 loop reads CASRKTGEIYNSPLHF. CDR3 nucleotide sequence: TGTGCCAGCAGAAAGACAGGGGAGATTTATAATTCACCCCTCCACTTT.

CDR3 DNA sequence: TGTGCCACCAGTGATCCAACAGGGGCCAACACAGATACGCAGTATTTT. Protein product: CATSDPTGANTDTQYF. This rearrangement joins TRBV24-1 to TRBJ2-3, with 7 positions matching TRBD1. The CDR3 length is 16 residues. Germline assignment: CDR1 KGHDR and CDR2 SFDVKD. Losses at the gene ends were 3 bases for V and 2 bases for J; bases not matched to a gene: 7.

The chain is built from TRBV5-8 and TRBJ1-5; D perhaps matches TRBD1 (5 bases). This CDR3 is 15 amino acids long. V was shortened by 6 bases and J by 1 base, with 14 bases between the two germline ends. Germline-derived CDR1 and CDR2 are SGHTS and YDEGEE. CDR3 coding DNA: TGTGCCAGCACCCTCCCGGGACTGAGCAATCAGCCCCAGCATTTT. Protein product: CASTLPGLSNQPQHF. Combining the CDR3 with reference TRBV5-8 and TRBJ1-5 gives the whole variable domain EAGVTQSPTHLIKTRGQQATLRCSPISGHTSVYWYQQALGLGLQFLLWYDEGEERNRGNFPPRFSGRQFPNYSSELNVNALELEDSALYLCASTLPGLSNQPQHFGDGTRLSIL.

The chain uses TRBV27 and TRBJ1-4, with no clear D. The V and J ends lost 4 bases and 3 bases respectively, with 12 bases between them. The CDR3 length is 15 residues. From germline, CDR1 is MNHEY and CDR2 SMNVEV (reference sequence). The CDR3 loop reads CASSYMALSNEKLFF. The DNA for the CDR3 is TGTGCCAGCAGTTACATGGCCCTGTCTAATGAAAAACTGTTTTTT.

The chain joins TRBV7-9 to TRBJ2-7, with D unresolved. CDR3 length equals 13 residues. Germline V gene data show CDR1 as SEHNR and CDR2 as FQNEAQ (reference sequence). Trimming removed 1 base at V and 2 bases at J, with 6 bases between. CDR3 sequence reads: CASSLVTPYEQYF. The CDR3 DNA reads TGTGCCAGCAGCTTAGTGACACCCTACGAGCAGTACTTC.

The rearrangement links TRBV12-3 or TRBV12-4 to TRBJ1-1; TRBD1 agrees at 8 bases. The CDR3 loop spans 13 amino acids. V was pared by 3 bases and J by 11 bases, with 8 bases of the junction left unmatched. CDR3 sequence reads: CASSFGQGAFAFF. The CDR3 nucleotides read TGTGCCAGCAGTTTTGGGCAGGGGGCTTTTGCTTTCTTT.

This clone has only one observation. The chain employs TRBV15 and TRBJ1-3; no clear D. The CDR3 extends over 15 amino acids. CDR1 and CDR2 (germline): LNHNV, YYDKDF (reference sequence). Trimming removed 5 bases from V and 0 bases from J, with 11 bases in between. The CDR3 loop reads CATSERGPSGNTIYF. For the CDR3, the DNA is TGTGCCACCAGCGAAAGAGGGCCCTCTGGAAACACCATATATTTT.